This T cell receptor (beta chain) appears in the sequencing data of a study of T cells after yellow fever vaccination. Study findings and constraints: Once the booster was given, most primary-vaccination clones reappeared, at around 95% for CD4 and 88% for CD8. Shared CD4/CD8 clonotypes were a small share, likely from convergent recombination.

This clonotype was seen a few times. Its antigen is not identified. 5'RACE template switching added a universal primer site and UMIs to TCR cDNA. TCRdb reanalysed the 5' RACE reads using MiXCR and keeps one entry per CDR3 protein. This table holds around 260,000 distinct CDR3 sequences, about 5.2% found once. V lost 4 bases, J lost 0 bases, and 12 bases lay in between. From germline, CDR1 is DFQATT and CDR2 SNEGSKA (reference sequence). The CDR3 extends over 15 amino acids. This sample comprised CD4+ T cells sorted from PBMCs, obtained on the day of the yellow fever booster vaccination. This TCR derives from a man between 18 and 35 years old who received the YFV17D yellow fever vaccine. The V and J genes are TRBV20-1 and TRBJ1-4; D uncertain. The CDR3: CSATDPGSTNEKLFF. Written as DNA, the CDR3 is TGCAGTGCTACAGATCCGGGATCAACTAATGAAAAACTGTTTTTT.